Presented here are 30 T cell receptor beta chains from one specimen sequenced in a study of T cell responses to AZD1222 COVID-19 vaccine. Method: immunoSEQ multiplex PCR; TCRdb's copy keeps in-frame clones and lacks some. The data hold approximately 180,000 clones, with about 88% observed a single time. The sequencing used peripheral blood, collected 28 days after the second AZD1222 dose. The receptors stem from an adult who received the AZD1222 COVID-19 vaccine.

This clone was found a few times. The chain carries TRBV7-3 and TRBJ2-2; D gene unclear. The V end was cut by 6 bases, the J end by 8 bases, with 16 bases between. Germline values: CDR1 SGHTA, CDR2 FQGTGA. The CDR3 extends over 14 amino acids. CDR3 in amino acids: CASSHTSVSGELFF. The CDR3 region has the DNA TGTGCCAGCAGTCATACTTCGGTATCGGGGGAGCTGTTTTTT.

The gene calls are TRBV28 and TRBJ2-1; 10 bases line up with TRBD2. This CDR3 has 15 residues. Germline loops: CDR1 MDHEN, CDR2 SYDVKM. V shed 6 bases and J 5 bases; nucleotides not matched to a gene: 7. Here the CDR3 DNA reads TGTGCCAGCAGAGGAGCGGGAGGGCCCCACAATGAGCAGTTCTTC. This gives the protein CASRGAGGPHNEQFF.

The chain links TRBV9 to TRBJ1-1; a possible D gene is TRBD1 (5 bases). CDR1 is SGDLS, CDR2 YYNGEE, per germline. The germline V and J ends were trimmed by 0 bases and 5 bases, with 8 bases remaining between them. CDR3 length equals 13 residues. CDR3 region: CASSVGGTTEAFF. CDR3 bases: TGTGCCAGCAGCGTAGGAGGGACGACTGAAGCTTTCTTT.

This clone has just a few counts. This chain links TRBV28 with TRBJ2-7, with 9 positions matching TRBD2. The V and J ends lost 10 bases and 5 bases, in that order; junction bases with no gene match: 18. The CDR3 runs to 16 residues. Germline lookup yields CDR1 MDHEN and CDR2 SYDVKM. In DNA, the CDR3 is TGTGCCACCTCGTCTTCGGCGGGAGGGGCTATCGACGAGCAGTACTTC. Encoded protein: CATSSSAGGAIDEQYF.

The chain employs TRBV30 and TRBJ1-1; a possible D gene is TRBD1 (5 bases). The CDR3 runs to 15 residues. The ends were cut back, 2 bases at V and 0 bases at J, with 13 bases in the middle. CDR1 and CDR2 from the germline V gene are GTSNPN and SVGIG (reference sequence). The chain's CDR3 is CAWSPSGRMNTEAFF. In DNA, the CDR3 is TGTGCCTGGAGTCCTTCGGGACGGATGAACACTGAAGCTTTCTTT.

The chain recombines TRBV21-1 with TRBJ1-1. TRBV21-1 is an annotated pseudogene. The CDR3 has 14 residues. The CDR3 loop reads CASSSRIDGTEAFF. The CDR3 nucleotides read TGTGCCAGCAGCTCTCGAATTGATGGCACTGAAGCTTTCTTT.

This clone was seen a few times. The rearrangement joins TRBV12-2 to TRBJ2-7; the table's TRBD1 call for D was not verified on the DNA. TRBV12-2 is classified as a pseudogene. The CDR3 has 18 amino acids. The CDR3 nucleotides are TGTGCAAGTCGCTTTTACAGCTCCTCCGGGACAGGGGTCTACGAGCAGTACTTC. Protein sequence: CASRFYSSSGTGVYEQYF.

The V gene is TRBV5-5, the J gene TRBJ2-3, with D possibly matching TRBD2 (5 bases). Trimming took 4 bases from V and 5 from J, leaving 14 bases between them. Looked up from germline, CDR1 is SGHKS and CDR2 is YYEKEE (reference sequence). CDR3 length: 14 residues. Written as DNA, the CDR3 is TGTGCCAGCAGCCCTAATATCGGGGTAGATACGCAGTATTTT. Its translation is CASSPNIGVDTQYF.

This chain links TRBV30 with TRBJ2-7; 9 nucleotides agree with TRBD1. Trimming removed 1 base from V and 6 bases from J; junction bases left unmatched: 1. In germline, CDR1 is GTSNPN, CDR2 SVGIG (reference sequence). The CDR3 loop spans 12 amino acids. CDR3: CAWSATGGEQYF. The CDR3, as DNA: TGTGCCTGGAGTGCGACAGGGGGCGAGCAGTACTTC.

On this clone: Given a far larger clone just one base away, this is likely a sequencing read error. The rearrangement uses TRBV6-2 or TRBV6-3 and TRBJ2-7; unclear D gene. This CDR3 is built from 10 residues. Germline V gene lookup returns CDR1 MNHEY and CDR2 SVGEGT. V was shortened by 6 bases and J by 3 bases, with 3 bases between the two germline ends. CDR3 sequence reads: CASSHYEQYF. The DNA for the CDR3 is TGTGCCAGCAGCCACTACGAGCAGTACTTC.

V usage is TRBV6-2 or TRBV6-3 and J usage is TRBJ2-1; D may match TRBD1 or TRBD2 (5 bases each). Germline CDR1 MNHEY, CDR2 SVGEGT. The CDR3 is 15 amino acids. The V end lost 7 bases, the J end lost 3 bases, and 16 bases lay between the germline ends. This chain's CDR3 is CASTPPGRNYNEQFF. CDR3 DNA: TGTGCCAGCACCCCTCCGGGACGGAACTACAATGAGCAGTTCTTC.

The chain uses TRBV7-8 and TRBJ2-1; no firm D call. This CDR3 is 15 amino acids long. Trimming removed 5 bases from V and 8 bases from J, with 19 bases in between. CDR1 SGHVS and CDR2 FQNEAQ come from the germline V gene. CDR3 amino acids: CASSPSRLVRYEQFF. The CDR3 nucleotides are TGTGCCAGCAGCCCCTCACGGCTAGTTAGATATGAGCAGTTCTTC. The full variable domain, completed using reference TRBV7-8 and TRBJ2-1, is GAGVSQSPRYKVAKRGQDVALRCDPISGHVSLFWYQQALGQGPEFLTYFQNEAQLDKSGLPSDRFFAERPEGSVSTLKIQRTQQEDSAVYLCASSPSRLVRYEQFFGPGTRLTVL.

The chain combines TRBV7-2 with TRBJ2-1, with TRBD2 matching 9 bases. Germline-derived CDR1 and CDR2 are SGHTA and FQGNSA. Unmatched junction bases numbered 12, after V lost 2 bases and J lost 7 bases. This CDR3 has 17 residues. Here the CDR3 reads CASSLNFRAGGGNEQFF. CDR3 nucleotides: TGTGCCAGCAGCTTAAATTTTAGAGCGGGAGGAGGGAATGAGCAGTTCTTC.

This chain connects TRBV27 to TRBJ2-1; D not resolved. CDR1 and CDR2 from the germline V gene are MNHEY and SMNVEV (reference sequence). V shed 8 bases and J shed 2 bases, with 4 bases lying between them. The length of the CDR3 is 11 residues. CDR3 nucleotides: TGTGCCAGCCGTGCCTACAATGAGCAGTTCTTC. This sequence encodes CASRAYNEQFF.

The rearrangement uses TRBV7-3 and TRBJ1-6, with no clear D. CDR3 length: 16 residues. Per the germline V gene, CDR1 is SGHTA and CDR2 is FQGTGA. The V end lost 2 bases, the J end lost 0 bases, and 8 bases lay between the germline ends. CDR3 sequence: CASSLSPSSYNSPLHF. The DNA of the CDR3 is TGTGCCAGCAGCTTATCTCCGAGCTCCTATAATTCACCCCTCCACTTT. The entire variable domain, with the rest obtained from reference TRBV7-3 and TRBJ1-6, is as follows: GAGVSQTPSNKVTEKGKYVELRCDPISGHTALYWYRQSLGQGPEFLIYFQGTGAADDSGLPNDRFFAVRPEGSVSTLKIQRTERGDSAVYLCASSLSPSSYNSPLHFGNGTRLTVT.

V and J are TRBV4-3 and TRBJ2-2; weak D call: TRBD1 (6 bases). Germline V gives CDR1 LGHNA, CDR2 YSLEER. Trimming shortened V by 2 bases and J by 1 base, and 8 bases separated the two germline ends. The CDR3 has 15 amino acids. CDR3 amino acids: CASSQQQGNTGELFF. As DNA, the CDR3 is TGCGCCAGCAGCCAACAACAGGGGAACACCGGGGAGCTGTTTTTT.

The chain carries TRBV10-3 and TRBJ2-4; the D is unclear. The length of the CDR3 is 15 residues. V was shortened by 0 bases and J by 0 bases, with 6 bases between the two germline ends. Germline V gene sequence: CDR1 ENHRY, CDR2 SYGVKD. CDR3 sequence reads: CAISESMLAKNIQYF. CDR3 sequence (DNA): TGTGCCATCAGTGAGTCGATGCTAGCCAAAAACATTCAGTACTTC.

V is TRBV28 and J is TRBJ2-3; 13 positions match TRBD2. Per the germline V gene, CDR1 is MDHEN and CDR2 is SYDVKM. V was clipped by 3 bases and J by 4 bases; unmatched bases: 16. The length of the CDR3 is 20 residues. This CDR3 reads CASSFMTAGLAGARADTQYF. CDR3 in DNA: TGTGCCAGCAGTTTCATGACAGCCGGACTAGCGGGAGCCCGGGCAGATACGCAGTATTTT.

This rearrangement joins TRBV5-1 to TRBJ2-7; 7 bases are a match to TRBD2. This CDR3 has 14 residues. The germline V gene encodes CDR1 SGHRS and CDR2 YFSETQ. V lost 0 bases to trimming and J lost 6 bases; unmatched junction nucleotides: 6. As DNA, the CDR3 is TGCGCCAGCAGCTTGGTAGGGAGGGTTGGCGAGCAGTACTTC. As protein: CASSLVGRVGEQYF.

The genes are TRBV28 and TRBJ2-7; 10 bases are a match to TRBD1. The trim removed 1 base at V and 0 bases at J, leaving 9 bases unmatched. This CDR3 has 18 residues. Germline-derived CDR1 and CDR2 are MDHEN and SYDVKM. The CDR3 DNA is TGTGCCAGCAGTTTATACCCCGGGACAGGGGCCAGCTCCTACGAGCAGTACTTC. Translation gives CASSLYPGTGASSYEQYF.

V usage is TRBV5-1 and J usage is TRBJ2-3; TRBD1 aligns across 10 bases. CDR3 size: 15 residues. CDR1 is SGHRS and CDR2 is YFSETQ in the germline V gene. V dropped 6 bases and J dropped 4; count of bases not matched to a gene: 8. DNA of the CDR3: TGCGCCAGCAACGCCGGGACAGGGGTTTCAGATACGCAGTATTTT. This codes for CASNAGTGVSDTQYF.

The V gene is TRBV6-5, the J gene TRBJ2-1; 9 bases match TRBD2. CDR3 length equals 15 residues. The germline CDR1 and CDR2 sequences are MNHEY and SVGAGI. With 4 bases clipped from V and 1 base from J, the junction kept 2 bases outside the gene matches. Written as DNA, the CDR3 is TGTGCCAGCAGTTCTAGCGGGATTTCCTACAATGAGCAGTTCTTC. Protein: CASSSSGISYNEQFF.

The chain has TRBV10-3 and TRBJ2-7; 10 bases line up with TRBD2. Germline CDR1 ENHRY, CDR2 SYGVKD. This CDR3 has 17 residues. Germline trimming cut 2 bases from V and 1 base from J; bases unmatched to any gene: 8. CDR3 sequence (DNA): TGTGCCATCAGTGAGCCCTGGACTAGCGGATCGTCCTACGAGCAGTACTTC. It encodes CAISEPWTSGSSYEQYF.

The genes are TRBV5-1 and TRBJ2-3; 8 nucleotides align to TRBD1. CDR1 SGHRS and CDR2 YFSETQ come from the germline V gene. The CDR3 sequence is 14 residues long. V dropped 3 bases and J dropped 4; count of bases not matched to a gene: 4. The CDR3 sequence: CASSSTGVSDTQYF. The CDR3 DNA reads as TGCGCCAGCAGCTCGACAGGGGTTTCAGATACGCAGTATTTT.

This clone was seen only a few times. This chain uses TRBV7-9 with TRBJ2-1; D is unclear. CDR1 is SEHNR and CDR2 is FQNEAQ in the germline V gene (reference sequence). V lost 5 bases and J lost 0, with 5 bases in between. The CDR3 has 13 amino acids. DNA for the CDR3: TGTGCCAGCAGCCAAAGCTCCTACAATGAGCAGTTCTTC. Residues: CASSQSSYNEQFF.

The chain carries TRBV7-2 and TRBJ1-2; D is perhaps TRBD1 (6 bases). There are 13 residues in the CDR3. Trimming shortened V by 5 bases and J by 4 bases, and 11 bases separated the two germline ends. CDR1 is SGHTA and CDR2 is FQGNSA in the germline V gene. The CDR3, as DNA: TGTGCCAGCAGCGCACGACAGGCCTATGGCTACACCTTC. It translates to CASSARQAYGYTF.

This clone was counted once. The chain recombines TRBV27 with TRBJ1-5; 8 nucleotides align to TRBD1. The CDR3 covers 15 residues. With 5 bases clipped from V and 4 bases from J, the junction kept 7 bases outside the gene matches. From germline, CDR1 is MNHEY and CDR2 SMNVEV (reference sequence). CDR3: CASSGGTGRNQPQHF. The CDR3 coding sequence is TGTGCCAGCAGTGGAGGGACAGGACGTAATCAGCCCCAGCATTTT.

V gene TRBV19 combines with J gene TRBJ1-1, with D tentatively TRBD1 (6 bases). CDR1 is LNHDA, CDR2 SQIVND, per germline (reference sequence). Trimming left V 10 bases short and J 4 bases short, with 16 bases between. CDR3 length equals 13 residues. CDR3 nucleotides: TGTGCCACTCTTTTTTGGGGGGCCACTGAAGCTTTCTTT. Translating it yields CATLFWGATEAFF.

The chain has TRBV29-1 and TRBJ2-5; D remains unclear. The germline gives CDR1 SQVTM, CDR2 ANQGSEA. Trimming removed 7 bases from V and 7 bases from J, with 22 bases in between. The CDR3 is 14 residues long. CDR3 DNA: TGCAGCGCCACCCCCACCACGGGCCTTGTGACCCAGTACTTC. It codes for CSATPTTGLVTQYF.

This clone was seen only once. CDR3 region: CASRGAGRASYEQYF. CDR3 sequence (DNA): TGTGCCAGCAGAGGAGCGGGCAGGGCTTCCTACGAGCAGTACTTC. The V gene is TRBV6-5, the J gene TRBJ2-7; maybe TRBD2 (6 bases). The CDR3 runs 15 residues. Germline CDR1 MNHEY, CDR2 SVGAGI. Trimming removed 6 bases at V and 1 base at J, with 16 bases between.